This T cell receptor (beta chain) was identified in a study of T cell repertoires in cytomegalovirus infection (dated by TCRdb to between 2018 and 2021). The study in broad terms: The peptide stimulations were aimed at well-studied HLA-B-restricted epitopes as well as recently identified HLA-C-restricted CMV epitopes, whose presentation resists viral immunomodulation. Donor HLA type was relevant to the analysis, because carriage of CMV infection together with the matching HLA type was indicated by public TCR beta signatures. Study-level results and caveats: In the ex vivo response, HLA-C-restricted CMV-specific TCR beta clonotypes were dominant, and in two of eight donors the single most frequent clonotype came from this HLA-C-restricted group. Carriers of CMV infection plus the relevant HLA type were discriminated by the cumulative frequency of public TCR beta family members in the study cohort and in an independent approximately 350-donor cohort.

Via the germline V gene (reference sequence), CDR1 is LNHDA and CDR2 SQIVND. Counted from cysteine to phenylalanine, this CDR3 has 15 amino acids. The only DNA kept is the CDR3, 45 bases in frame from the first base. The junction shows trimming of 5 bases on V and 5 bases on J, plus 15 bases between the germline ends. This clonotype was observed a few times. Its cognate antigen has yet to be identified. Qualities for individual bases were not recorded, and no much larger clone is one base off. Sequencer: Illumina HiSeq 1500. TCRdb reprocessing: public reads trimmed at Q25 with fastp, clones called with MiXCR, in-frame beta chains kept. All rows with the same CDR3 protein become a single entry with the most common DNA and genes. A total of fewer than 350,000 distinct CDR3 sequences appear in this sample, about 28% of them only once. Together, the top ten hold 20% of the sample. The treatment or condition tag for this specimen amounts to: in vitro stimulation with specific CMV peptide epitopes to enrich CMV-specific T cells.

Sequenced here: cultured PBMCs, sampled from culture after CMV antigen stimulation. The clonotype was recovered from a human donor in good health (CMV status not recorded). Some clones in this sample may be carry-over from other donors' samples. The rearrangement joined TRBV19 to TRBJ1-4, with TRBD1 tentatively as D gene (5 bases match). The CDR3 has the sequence CASSGGVDFNEKLFF. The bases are TGTGCCAGTAGTGGAGGGGTCGATTTCAATGAAAAACTGTTTTTT.